One and the same sample provided the 9 T cell receptor beta chains below, sequenced in a study of T-cell reconstitution after alpha-beta-depleted transplantation in children. A library of TCRbeta sequences, prepared with unique molecular identifiers, was generated. One entry per CDR3 protein, called by TCRdb with MiXCR from the PCR reads. The repertoire has about 460,000 distinct CDR3 sequences, under 15% of them found once; the top ten carry about 5.6%. Source: PBMCs from the stem cell graft donor, taken from the stem cell graft. These receptors all come from a human donor who donated a stem cell graft to a child with combined immunodeficiency.

The chain uses TRBV7-3 and TRBJ2-1; 8 bases align to TRBD1. The CDR3 extends over 15 amino acids. Germline assignment: CDR1 SGHTA and CDR2 FQGTGA. V shed 6 bases, J shed 7 bases, and the junction held 11 bases outside the gene matches. Here the CDR3 DNA reads TGTGCCAGCAGTCCAGGACAGGGCGGCAGGAATGAGCAGTTCTTC. Protein product: CASSPGQGGRNEQFF.

The J gene is TRBJ2-3, the V gene TRBV10-3; D gene unclear. Between the trimmed V and J ends, which lost 6 bases and 2 bases, there was a span of 12 bases. This CDR3 comprises 14 residues. Germline-derived CDR1 and CDR2 are ENHRY and SYGVKD. The CDR3 DNA reads as TGTGCCATCAGACCCGATTCCTACACAGATACGCAGTATTTT. Its protein product is CAIRPDSYTDTQYF.

This clonotype was picked up a small number of times. The chain links TRBV9 to TRBJ2-1; the match to TRBD2 covers 10 bases. J lost 3 bases, V lost 4 bases, and 4 bases had no gene match. The germline V gene has CDR1 SGDLS and CDR2 YYNGEE. The CDR3 loop spans 15 amino acids. As DNA, the CDR3 is TGTGCCAGCAGCCCTAGCGGGAGTATCTACAATGAGCAGTTCTTC. Residues: CASSPSGSIYNEQFF. Full variable domain (outside the CDR3, taken from reference TRBV9 and TRBJ2-1): DSGVTQTPKHLITATGQRVTLRCSPRSGDLSVYWYQQSLDQGLQFLIQYYNGEERAKGNILERFSAQQFPDLHSELNLSSLELGDSALYFCASSPSGSIYNEQFFGPGTRLTVL.

J is TRBJ2-2 and V is TRBV9; 8 bases match TRBD1. Germline V gene lookup returns CDR1 SGDLS and CDR2 YYNGEE. The CDR3 consists of 18 residues. The ends lost 2 bases at V and 2 bases at J; junction bases unmatched: 11. The CDR3 DNA reads as TGTGCCAGCAGCGTGGCTATGACCGGGACAGGTAACACCGGGGAGCTGTTTTTT. Its translation is CASSVAMTGTGNTGELFF. Based on the CDR3 plus reference TRBV9 and TRBJ2-2, the full variable domain is DSGVTQTPKHLITATGQRVTLRCSPRSGDLSVYWYQQSLDQGLQFLIQYYNGEERAKGNILERFSAQQFPDLHSELNLSSLELGDSALYFCASSVAMTGTGNTGELFFGEGSRLTVL.

The rearrangement joins TRBV18 to TRBJ2-1, with 11 bases fitting TRBD1. Unmatched junction bases numbered 13, after V lost 6 bases and J lost 6 bases. The CDR3 consists of 17 residues. Germline V CDR1 and CDR2: KGHSH, LQKENI. In DNA form, the CDR3 reads TGTGCCAGCTCTTCCCTACCGGGACAGGGGGTTGGCAATGAGCAGTTCTTC. Translating it yields CASSSLPGQGVGNEQFF. The full variable domain, with the rest looked up from reference TRBV18 and TRBJ2-1, is NAGVMQNPRHLVRRRGQEARLRCSPMKGHSHVYWYRQLPEEGLKFMVYLQKENIIDESGMPKERFSAEFPKEGPSILRIQQVVRGDSAAYFCASSSLPGQGVGNEQFFGPGTRLTVL.

This clonotype was counted ten times or more. The chain employs TRBV5-1 and TRBJ2-7; D gene uncertain. Germline V CDR1 and CDR2: SGHRS, YFSETQ. With 0 bases removed from V and 6 bases from J, the gap between germline ends came to 4 bases. CDR3 length: 11 residues. This CDR3 reads CASSLEGEQYF. The CDR3 DNA sequence: TGCGCCAGCAGCTTGGAGGGCGAGCAGTACTTC.

V usage is TRBV20-1 and J usage is TRBJ2-3, with TRBD1 matching 7 bases. The V gene's germline CDR1 is DFQATT and CDR2 SNEGSKA (reference sequence). The CDR3 loop spans 15 amino acids. J gave up 5 bases and V 4 bases, and 12 bases lay outside the gene matches. In DNA, the CDR3 is TGCAGTGCTACCCCTCTCGAGGGGGCTGGAGATACGCAGTATTTT. It encodes CSATPLEGAGDTQYF.

The chain couples TRBV5-6 to TRBJ2-3; 8 nucleotides align to TRBD1. Per the germline V gene, CDR1 is SGHDT and CDR2 is YYEEEE. Germline trimming cut 3 bases from V and 1 base from J; bases unmatched to any gene: 4. The CDR3 is 15 amino acids. CDR3 in amino acids: CASSSGQGGTDTQYF. CDR3 DNA sequence: TGTGCCAGCAGCTCTGGACAGGGCGGCACAGATACGCAGTATTTT.

J is TRBJ1-2 and V is TRBV12-3 or TRBV12-4; D ambiguous. The CDR3 runs 14 residues. V gave up 5 bases and J gave up 3 bases, with 13 bases separating them. The CDR3 reads CASSQNSAYYGYTF. DNA for the CDR3: TGTGCCAGCAGTCAGAATTCAGCCTACTATGGCTACACCTTC.